These 21 T cell receptor beta chains were sequenced from one sample in a study of monozygotic twins with inflammatory bowel disease. TCRdb reanalyzed the 5' RACE reads and collapses them to one entry per CDR3 protein, without DNA. In total, the table holds 210,000 or so distinct CDR3 sequences. Sequenced sample: blood. The receptors were gathered from a human donor with ulcerative colitis or Crohn's disease, or a healthy co-twin of an affected twin (not recorded which).

The chain combines TRBV4-2 with TRBJ1-1; as DNA is missing, the TRBD1 call by TCRdb cannot be tested. The CDR3 consists of 14 residues. Germline loops: CDR1 LGHNA, CDR2 YNFKEQ. Here the CDR3 reads CASSQSDRASPAFF.

The chain has TRBV20-1 and TRBJ1-6. The CDR3 is 16 amino acids. The V gene's germline CDR1 is DFQATT and CDR2 SNEGSKA (reference sequence). CDR3 in amino acids: CSARVIREGDDSPLHF.

V usage is TRBV7-6 and J usage is TRBJ2-2. CDR3 length equals 16 residues. The germline V gene encodes CDR1 SGHVS and CDR2 FNYEAQ. This chain's CDR3 is CASSLAGRANTGELFF.

The V call is TRBV11-1, the J call TRBJ2-4. CDR1 and CDR2 (germline): SGHAT, FQDESV (reference sequence). The CDR3 is 11 amino acids. CDR3 sequence reads: CASSSRNIQHF.

This sequence joins TRBV19 and TRBJ2-1; absent DNA, TCRdb's TRBD1 call cannot be checked. Germline CDR1 is LNHDA and CDR2 is SQIVND (reference sequence). This CDR3 has 16 residues. The CDR3 loop reads CASWGGGDSSYNEQFF.

The chain links TRBV19 to TRBJ2-3; TCRdb calls TRBD1, which cannot be checked without DNA. Germline CDR1 reads LNHDA; CDR2 reads SQIVND (reference sequence). The CDR3 sequence is 12 residues long. This CDR3 is CASEGSGTTQYF. Full variable domain (outside the CDR3, taken from reference TRBV19 and TRBJ2-3): DGGITQSPKYLFRKEGQNVTLSCEQNLNHDAMYWYRQDPGQGLRLIYYSQIVNDFQKGDIAEGYSVSREKKESFPLTVTSAQKNPTAFYLCASEGSGTTQYFGPGTRLTVL.

V gene TRBV12-3 or TRBV12-4 combines with J gene TRBJ1-1; TCRdb proposes TRBD1, but this gene call is untestable without DNA. The CDR3 loop spans 14 amino acids. The CDR3 here is CASTLGHLNTEAFF.

V gene TRBV6-5 combines with J gene TRBJ2-2. Germline values: CDR1 MNHEY, CDR2 SVGAGI. This CDR3 spans 16 amino acids. CDR3 protein: CASSYSGRPNTGELFF.

This sequence joins TRBV19 and TRBJ2-1; TCRdb names TRBD1, which stays unverified in the absence of DNA. Germline CDR1 reads LNHDA; CDR2 reads SQIVND (reference sequence). This CDR3 is built from 15 residues. The chain's CDR3 is CASSIRDRDYNEQFF.

The V and J genes are TRBV9 and TRBJ1-1; the TCRdb D gene call, TRBD1, has no DNA to confirm it. CDR3 length: 14 residues. The germline V gene has CDR1 SGDLS and CDR2 YYNGEE. The CDR3 loop is CASSPRDRGTEAFF.

The chain has TRBV18 and TRBJ2-1; TCRdb indicates TRBD1, and absent DNA this call remains unverified. Germline CDR1 KGHSH, CDR2 LQKENI. The CDR3 is 15 amino acids. The CDR3 protein is CASSGPTTAYNEQFF. Supplemented by reference TRBV18 and TRBJ2-1, the full variable domain reads NAGVMQNPRHLVRRRGQEARLRCSPMKGHSHVYWYRQLPEEGLKFMVYLQKENIIDESGMPKERFSAEFPKEGPSILRIQQVVRGDSAAYFCASSGPTTAYNEQFFGPGTRLTVL.

The CDR3 loop reads CASNHGAGGLDTQYF. The chain employs TRBV7-2 and TRBJ2-3; as DNA is missing, the TRBD2 call by TCRdb cannot be tested. CDR1 is SGHTA, CDR2 FQGNSA, per germline. The CDR3 length is 15 residues.

This chain connects TRBV6-1 to TRBJ2-2; lacking DNA, the TRBD1 call made by TCRdb goes unchecked. Germline values: CDR1 MNHNS, CDR2 SASEGT. CDR3 length equals 17 residues. Here the CDR3 reads CASSTTLRQVNTGELFF.

The chain uses TRBV6-5 and TRBJ1-2; TCRdb outputs TRBD1, but without DNA this stays unchecked. Germline loops: CDR1 MNHEY, CDR2 SVGAGI. The CDR3 totals 14 residues. This chain's CDR3 is CASSYGRQGYGYTF.

The chain couples TRBV10-3 to TRBJ2-6. Germline V gives CDR1 ENHRY, CDR2 SYGVKD. This CDR3 is 16 amino acids long. The CDR3 loop reads CAISLSTDPGANVLTF.

V and J are TRBV6-5 and TRBJ2-7; there is no DNA to check the TCRdb D call of TRBD1. The CDR3 is 16 residues long. The germline gives CDR1 MNHEY, CDR2 SVGAGI. CDR3 in amino acids: CASSYSRYGGAYEQYF.

The rearrangement uses TRBV20-1 and TRBJ1-4. CDR1 is DFQATT and CDR2 is SNEGSKA in the germline V gene (reference sequence). This CDR3 region has 15 residues. The CDR3 sequence: CSARTSGGFNEKLFF.

V is TRBV5-1 and J is TRBJ2-4; the TCRdb call, TRBD1, lacks DNA for checking. From germline, CDR1 is SGHRS and CDR2 YFSETQ. The length of the CDR3 is 14 residues. The CDR3: CASSLVAQANIQYF.

CDR3 loop: CASSGTSGGETQYF. The chain joins TRBV19 to TRBJ2-5; the TRBD2 assignment by TCRdb is unverifiable without DNA. The CDR3 has 14 residues. CDR1 and CDR2 from the germline V gene are LNHDA and SQIVND (reference sequence).

The chain has TRBV5-1 and TRBJ1-1; the D gene TCRdb calls, TRBD1, cannot be checked with no DNA. CDR1 SGHRS and CDR2 YFSETQ come from the germline V gene. The CDR3 consists of 15 residues. The CDR3 loop is CASSLEGTGPTEAFF.

The J gene is TRBJ1-2, the V gene TRBV5-5; TCRdb returns TRBD1, unconfirmable since there is no DNA. Germline V lookup: CDR1 SGHKS, CDR2 YYEKEE (reference sequence). The CDR3 length is 15 residues. The CDR3 spells CASSHSGQGSFGYTF.